These 12 T cell receptor beta chains were sequenced from one sample in a study of cytomegalovirus exposure and HLA in healthy donors (TCRdb year 2017). The library was obtained by the immunoSEQ multiplex PCR assay. For the multiplex PCR, a mixture combining 60 forward primers for TCR Vbeta segments and 13 reverse primers for TCR Jbeta segments was used. TCRdb re-hosts the immuneACCESS table, in-frame sequences only. Its copies lack some clones; in the studies checked, an unresolved V gene accounts for under half of them, and the cause for the rest is not known. The sample table lists about 200,000 clones, over 60% of them with a count of one. Under 0.8% of the sample is held by the ten biggest clonotypes. Sequencing was performed on PBMCs. The receptors derive from a young man in good health and CMV-seronegative.

This chain joins TRBV19 and TRBJ1-5, with TRBD1 matching over 9 bases. CDR1 is LNHDA and CDR2 is SQIVND in the germline V gene (reference sequence). This CDR3 spans 14 amino acids. Unmatched junction bases numbered 6, after V lost 6 bases and J lost 6 bases. CDR3 DNA: TGTGCCAGTAGCTTCGGGACAGGGACTCAGCCCCAGCATTTT. Its translation is CASSFGTGTQPQHF.

V and J are TRBV5-5 and TRBJ2-7, with no clear D. The length of the CDR3 is 15 residues. V lost 4 bases, J lost 2 bases, and 16 bases lay in between. Germline values: CDR1 SGHKS, CDR2 YYEKEE (reference sequence). This CDR3 reads CASSQNPTGTYEQYF. CDR3 in DNA: TGTGCCAGCAGCCAAAACCCGACGGGTACCTACGAGCAGTACTTC.

The chain uses TRBV27 and TRBJ2-1; unclear D gene. Germline CDR1 reads MNHEY; CDR2 reads SMNVEV (reference sequence). The germline V and J ends were trimmed by 4 bases and 3 bases, with 13 bases remaining between them. The CDR3 contains 15 residues. The CDR3 loop reads CASSSRMINYNEQFF. CDR3 nucleotides: TGTGCCAGCAGTTCGCGCATGATTAACTACAATGAGCAGTTCTTC.

The chain is built from TRBV19 and TRBJ2-7, with D perhaps TRBD2 (5 bases). CDR1 and CDR2 (germline): LNHDA, SQIVND (reference sequence). The CDR3 sequence is 14 residues long. The V gene lost 4 bases and the J gene lost 3 bases, with 13 bases spanning the gap. CDR3 coding DNA: TGTGCCAGTAGTAACGGACTGCCAGGCTACGAGCAGTACTTC. This translates into CASSNGLPGYEQYF.

The genes are TRBV4-2 and TRBJ2-7; D uncertain. The CDR3 totals 12 residues. Germline CDR1 reads LGHNA; CDR2 reads YNFKEQ. The germline V and J ends were trimmed by 0 bases and 4 bases, with 4 bases remaining between them. The CDR3 sequence: CASSQDRYEQYF. In DNA form, the CDR3 reads TGTGCCAGCAGCCAAGACAGGTACGAGCAGTACTTC.

About this clone itself: The junction departs from the called germline gene at one end, perhaps through a read error. This chain joins TRBV27 and TRBJ1-2; D possibly corresponds to TRBD1 (5 bases). CDR1 MNHEY and CDR2 SMNVEV come from the germline V gene (reference sequence). The CDR3 has 13 amino acids. The CDR3 coding sequence is TGTGCCAGCAGTTTGACTAGGGACTATGGCTGCACCTTC. This translates into CASSLTRDYGCTF.

This clone appeared a single time. The rearrangement joins TRBV4-1 to TRBJ1-1, with D possibly being TRBD1 (6 bases). The CDR3 has 15 residues. Germline V gene lookup returns CDR1 MGHRA and CDR2 YSYEKL. The V end was cut by 1 base, the J end by 5 bases, with 14 bases between. The CDR3 sequence: CASSQVTGPSTEAFF. As DNA, the CDR3 is TGCGCCAGCAGCCAAGTAACAGGGCCTTCTACTGAAGCTTTCTTT.

The CDR3 DNA sequence: TGTGCGGTTCGCGGGACAGGGTTCACAGATACGCAGTATTTT. Translation: CAVRGTGFTDTQYF. This chain joins TRBV6-6 and TRBJ2-3, with 9 bases matching TRBD1. The CDR3 covers 14 residues. Germline values: CDR1 MNHNY, CDR2 SVGAGI (reference sequence).

V and J are TRBV14 and TRBJ2-1; 7 bases are shared with TRBD2. The CDR3 spans 13 residues. V was clipped by 2 bases and J by 14 bases; unmatched bases: 9. In germline, CDR1 is SGHDN, CDR2 FVKESK. CDR3 DNA: TGTGCCAGCAGCCAACGTTCTAGCGGAGGCGAGTTCTTC. Translating it yields CASSQRSSGGEFF.

The rearrangement links TRBV30 to TRBJ2-1, with 9 nucleotides matching TRBD1. After removal of 0 bases from V and 9 bases from J, the junction contained 12 bases not matched to a gene. The CDR3 consists of 16 residues. CDR1 is GTSNPN and CDR2 is SVGIG in the germline V gene (reference sequence). CDR3 nucleotide sequence: TGTGCCTGGAGTGTACGATTTTGGGACAGGGAAGGTGAGCAGTTCTTC. Translated: CAWSVRFWDREGEQFF.

The chain joins TRBV11-2 to TRBJ1-2, with TRBD1 as a possible D gene (6 bases). Germline V lookup: CDR1 SGHAT, CDR2 FQNNGV. Between the trimmed V and J ends, which lost 0 bases and 8 bases, there was a span of 13 bases. This CDR3 has 14 amino acids. The CDR3 DNA reads as TGTGCCAGCAGCTTAGATCGCAGGGGTTGGGGCTACACCTTC. Translated: CASSLDRRGWGYTF.

CDR3 sequence: CASRGGSTDTQYF. Here the CDR3 DNA reads TGTGCCAGCAGGGGGGGAAGCACAGATACGCAGTATTTT. The chain joins TRBV27 to TRBJ2-3; a possible D gene is TRBD2 (6 bases). From germline, CDR1 is MNHEY and CDR2 SMNVEV (reference sequence). There are 13 residues in the CDR3. V shed 6 bases and J shed 0 bases, with 7 bases lying between them.